This passage covers 9 T cell receptor beta chains from one sample sequenced in a study of beta chain features in type 1 diabetes. Study observations and caveats: Researchers report that Type 1 diabetes patients had moderately but significantly shorter TCRB CDR3s across all four CD4+ subsets.

No antigens are known for them. TCRB transcripts that were expressed got sequenced, as all of the isolated RNA had been reverse transcribed. Data came from immunoSEQ multiplex PCR; TCRdb stores just in-frame clones and leaves some out. The sample carries hundreds of thousands of clones, about 15% recorded once. Sequenced sample: naive CD4+ T cells from blood. The receptors come from a young man with type 1 diabetes.

This clone was detected a few times. V and J are TRBV28 and TRBJ1-1; no clear D. This CDR3 spans 14 amino acids. CDR1 and CDR2 from the germline V gene are MDHEN and SYDVKM. The germline V and J ends were trimmed by 7 bases and 5 bases, with 17 bases remaining between them. The CDR3 loop reads CASTQTTAITEAFF. The CDR3 DNA reads as TGTGCCAGCACCCAGACTACAGCGATTACTGAAGCTTTCTTT.

This clone was seen a few times. The CDR3 DNA sequence: TGTGCCAGCTCTTCGACAGGATACAATGAAAAACTGTTTTTT. Protein: CASSSTGYNEKLFF. The J gene is TRBJ1-4, the V gene TRBV18; perhaps TRBD1 as D (6 bases). CDR3 length equals 14 residues. Germline CDR1 reads KGHSH; CDR2 reads LQKENI. Trimming took 6 bases from V and 5 from J, leaving 13 bases between them.

V and J are TRBV5-1 and TRBJ1-2; D is unclear. Trimming took 0 bases from V and 6 from J, leaving 12 bases between them. The germline gives CDR1 SGHRS, CDR2 YFSETQ. The CDR3 is made up of 14 amino acids. In nucleotides, the CDR3 is TGCGCCAGCAGCTTGGGGGTCATGGGAGATGGCTACACCTTC. This translates into CASSLGVMGDGYTF.

This clone was observed a few times. The chain employs TRBV25-1 and TRBJ1-5, with 9 bases aligning to TRBD1. Per germline, CDR1 MGHDK and CDR2 SYGVNS. The CDR3 is made up of 16 amino acids. After removal of 5 bases from V and 5 bases from J, the junction contained 10 bases not matched to a gene. For the CDR3, the DNA is TGTGCCAGCAGTCCTCAGGGACAGGGTGGCGATCAGCCCCAGCATTTT. Residues: CASSPQGQGGDQPQHF.

The CDR3: CASSLGNRDTGELFF. The CDR3 DNA follows: TGCGCCAGCAGCTTAGGCAACAGGGACACCGGGGAGCTGTTTTTT. This chain joins TRBV5-1 and TRBJ2-2, with TRBD1 as a possible D gene (6 bases). The CDR3 contains 15 residues. Germline V lookup: CDR1 SGHRS, CDR2 YFSETQ. V lost 2 bases and J 3 bases, leaving 11 bases between the germline ends.

This chain uses TRBV27 with TRBJ1-2; D perhaps matches TRBD1 (6 bases). The CDR3 runs 13 residues. The germline gives CDR1 MNHEY, CDR2 SMNVEV (reference sequence). V lost 4 bases to trimming and J lost 4 bases, with 10 bases between them. The CDR3 reads CASSSTGTYGYTF. CDR3 coding DNA: TGTGCCAGCAGTTCAACAGGGACCTATGGCTACACCTTC.

The sample holds a few counts of this clone. The V gene is TRBV6-5, the J gene TRBJ2-7; 8 nucleotides line up with TRBD1. The germline V gene has CDR1 MNHEY and CDR2 SVGAGI. The junction had 8 bases not matched to a gene; V was cut back by 5 bases and J by 2 bases. The CDR3 runs to 15 residues. The CDR3 DNA reads TGTGCCAGCAGTGGTACCGGGACAGGCACCTACGAGCAGTACTTC. It is translated as CASSGTGTGTYEQYF.

The table lists this clone with a few counts. This chain uses TRBV2 with TRBJ2-1; tentative D call: TRBD1 (6 bases). Germline CDR1 and CDR2: SNHLY and FYNNEI. The CDR3 is 14 residues long. The ends were cut back, 8 bases at V and 0 bases at J, with 11 bases in the middle. The CDR3 sequence: CASQRDNSYNEQFF. The CDR3 nucleotides read TGTGCCAGCCAGAGGGACAACTCCTACAATGAGCAGTTCTTC.

V and J are TRBV5-1 and TRBJ2-7; TRBD1 agrees at 9 bases. This CDR3 spans 14 amino acids. V shed 5 bases, J shed 6 bases, and the junction held 9 bases outside the gene matches. CDR1 is SGHRS, CDR2 YFSETQ, per germline. The CDR3 coding sequence is TGCGCCAGCAGTCCGCCGGACAGGGGAGTCGAGCAGTACTTC. This encodes CASSPPDRGVEQYF.